This T cell receptor (beta chain) was identified during a study of cytomegalovirus exposure and HLA in healthy donors. Findings and limits, study-wide: According to a later analysis, most TCR beta chains associated with CMV appeared HLA-restricted.

CDR3 size: 14 residues. The germline gives CDR1 MDHEN, CDR2 SYDVKM. V lost 6 bases to trimming and J lost 3 bases; unmatched junction nucleotides: 7. Notes on this clone: Its antigen is not known.

Vbeta (60) and Jbeta (13) primers were used in the PCR. Method: immunoSEQ multiplex PCR; TCRdb's copy keeps in-frame clones and lacks some. The sample includes about 210,000 clones. Sequencing was done on a sample of PBMCs. This TCR was sampled from a woman younger than 45 in good health and CMV-seropositive. This rearrangement joins TRBV28 to TRBJ1-1; 7 bases map to TRBD1. The CDR3 nucleotides are TGTGCCAGCAGCCCCGGACAGGTGGACACTGAAGCTTTCTTT. Translation gives CASSPGQVDTEAFF. The full variable domain, its missing parts supplied by reference TRBV28 and TRBJ1-1, is DVKVTQSSRYLVKRTGEKVFLECVQDMDHENMFWYRQDPGLGLRLIYFSYDVKMKEKGDIPEGYSVSREKKERFSLILESASTNQTSMYLCASSPGQVDTEAFFGQGTRLTVV.